This entry concerns a single TCR delta chain. The mismatch at residue 19 between this DNA's translation and the TCRdb protein of a much larger clone likely reflects a read error; the protein shown is translated from the DNA. This sample is part of a study of gamma delta lymphoproliferative disorders and STAT genes. Genomic DNA from isolated PBMCs served as the sequencing template. TCRdb used CATT to re-call clones from the multiplex PCR reads. The sample gives roughly 1,400 delta-chain clones, roughly 2.1% of which show up once; approximately 45% is in the top ten. Germline loops: CDR1 GEAIGNYY, CDR2 EKD. This CDR3 has 22 amino acids.

The source material was blood. The V and J genes are TRDV2 and TRDJ3; the match to TRDD3 covers 7 bases. The receptor was derived from a human donor in good health. The CDR3 region has the DNA TGTGCCTGTGACACTGTAGGGGATATATCGCTATGGAGCTCCTGGGACACCCGACCGATGTTTTTC. This gives the protein CACDTVGDISLWSSWDTRPMFF.